Below, 22 T cell receptor beta chains from the same sample are listed, as sequenced in a study of blood T cell repertoires in COVID-19 (dated by TCRdb to about 2020). Library creation used the immunoSEQ multiplex PCR assay. Sourced from immuneACCESS, this table was stored by TCRdb with only in-frame sequences that have V and J called. A share of the clones is absent; for the studies checked, an unresolved V gene accounts for under half, and the remainder has no known explanation. The sample data list some 140,000 clones, and roughly 89% of these were observed just once. The top ten constitute roughly 0.51% of the sample. Sequencing input: peripheral blood. The receptors were gathered from a man in his forties or fifties with acute or convalescent COVID-19.

The chain uses TRBV6-5 and TRBJ2-7; D is possibly TRBD1 (6 bases). CDR1 and CDR2 from the germline V gene are MNHEY and SVGAGI. V was clipped by 7 bases and J by 7 bases, with 20 bases between them. CDR3 size: 14 residues. CDR3 sequence reads: CASMEDSEFSEQYF. CDR3 in DNA: TGTGCCAGCATGGAGGACAGTGAATTTTCGGAGCAGTACTTC.

The V call is TRBV6-5, the J call TRBJ1-3; TRBD1 might be the D (5 bases). Germline values: CDR1 MNHEY, CDR2 SVGAGI. The CDR3 is 15 residues long. Trimming cost V 8 bases and J 0 bases, with 14 bases left between them. Here the CDR3 reads CASPKWGDSGNTIYF. CDR3 in DNA: TGTGCCAGCCCTAAATGGGGGGACTCTGGAAACACCATATATTTT.

This chain links TRBV7-3 with TRBJ2-2; TRBD1 is a possible D gene (6 bases). The germline gives CDR1 SGHTA, CDR2 FQGTGA. The V gene lost 8 bases and the J gene lost 3 bases, with 10 bases spanning the gap. The CDR3 contains 13 residues. CDR3 region: CASGGQHTGELFF. CDR3 DNA sequence: TGTGCCAGCGGCGGACAGCACACCGGGGAGCTGTTTTTT.

CDR3 amino acids: CASSRSMRGYTF. DNA for the CDR3: TGTGCCAGCAGCCGGTCCATGAGGGGCTACACCTTC. The rearrangement links TRBV11-2 to TRBJ1-2; D is unclear. Trimming pared 5 bases from V and 8 bases from J, leaving 12 bases between. Germline V gene data show CDR1 as SGHAT and CDR2 as FQNNGV. There are 12 residues in the CDR3.

This rearrangement joins TRBV10-2 to TRBJ2-3; 14 nucleotides agree with TRBD2. V gave up 0 bases and J gave up 8 bases; unmatched junction bases: 1. This CDR3 is built from 15 residues. The germline V gene has CDR1 WSHSY and CDR2 SAAADI. CDR3 sequence: CASSESGTSGGTQYF. CDR3 bases: TGCGCCAGCAGTGAGTCGGGGACTAGCGGGGGTACGCAGTATTTT.

The rearrangement links TRBV5-6 to TRBJ2-2, with D maybe TRBD2 (6 bases). The V and J ends lost 3 bases and 0 bases respectively, with 9 bases between them. This CDR3 comprises 15 residues. Germline lookup yields CDR1 SGHDT and CDR2 YYEEEE. CDR3 sequence: CASSYGTANTGELFF. The CDR3 region has the DNA TGTGCCAGCAGCTACGGGACTGCGAACACCGGGGAGCTGTTTTTT. Drawing the rest from reference TRBV5-6 and TRBJ2-2, the complete variable domain is DAGVTQSPTHLIKTRGQQVTLRCSPKSGHDTVSWYQQALGQGPQFIFQYYEEEERQRGNFPDRFSGHQFPNYSSELNVNALLLGDSALYLCASSYGTANTGELFFGEGSRLTVL.

The V and J genes are TRBV6-5 and TRBJ2-2, with D unclear. This CDR3 is built from 15 residues. From germline, CDR1 is MNHEY and CDR2 SVGAGI. Deletions cut 2 bases from V and 5 bases from J, with 12 bases between. The CDR3 sequence is CASSYGRETTGELFF. The CDR3 coding sequence is TGTGCCAGCAGTTACGGGCGTGAAACTACCGGGGAGCTGTTTTTT.

The rearrangement joins TRBV5-1 to TRBJ2-7; the match to TRBD1 covers 7 bases. CDR1 is SGHRS, CDR2 YFSETQ, per germline. The CDR3 runs to 13 residues. The junction had 4 bases not matched to a gene; V was cut back by 4 bases and J by 3 bases. The CDR3 region is CASSGTGVYEQYF. CDR3 nucleotides: TGCGCCAGCAGCGGAACAGGGGTCTACGAGCAGTACTTC.

The chain combines TRBV6-5 with TRBJ2-1, with D perhaps matching TRBD2 (5 bases). The germline V and J ends were trimmed by 2 bases and 8 bases, with 19 bases remaining between them. The CDR3 is made up of 16 amino acids. Germline lookup yields CDR1 MNHEY and CDR2 SVGAGI. As DNA, the CDR3 is TGTGCCAGCAGTTACGGGAGAGGTTTTTTGAGCCATGAGCAGTTCTTC. Translating gives CASSYGRGFLSHEQFF.

This sequence joins TRBV9 and TRBJ1-1, with 9 nucleotides matching TRBD1. The CDR3 is 14 amino acids. After removal of 0 bases from V and 6 bases from J, the junction contained 3 bases not matched to a gene. Germline values: CDR1 SGDLS, CDR2 YYNGEE. CDR3 region: CASSVGDRVAEAFF. The CDR3 DNA is TGTGCCAGCAGCGTAGGGGACAGGGTTGCTGAAGCTTTCTTT.

The chain combines TRBV2 with TRBJ2-4, with D hard to call. V shed 5 bases and J shed 0 bases, with 11 bases lying between them. The CDR3 has 15 amino acids. Germline V gene lookup returns CDR1 SNHLY and CDR2 FYNNEI. In nucleotides, the CDR3 is TGTGCCAGCAGTAGACCTTCGGGAGCCAAAAACATTCAGTACTTC. Translation: CASSRPSGAKNIQYF.

The J gene is TRBJ1-5, the V gene TRBV28, with a possible D match to TRBD1 (6 bases). Trimming stripped 4 bases from V and 1 base from J, with 14 bases between. The CDR3 spans 16 residues. Germline CDR1 is MDHEN and CDR2 is SYDVKM. The CDR3 is CASSSMLRGSNQPQHF. As DNA, the CDR3 is TGTGCCAGCAGTTCCATGCTCAGGGGAAGCAATCAGCCCCAGCATTTT.

The chain uses TRBV11-3 and TRBJ2-2; D possibly corresponds to TRBD2 (5 bases). V dropped 9 bases and J dropped 0 bases, with 11 bases sitting between them. The CDR3 consists of 14 residues. The germline gives CDR1 SGHNT, CDR2 YENEEA. The CDR3 loop reads CASTPSPNTGELFF. The DNA of the CDR3 is TGTGCCAGTACACCTAGCCCGAACACCGGGGAGCTGTTTTTT.

The chain couples TRBV7-9 to TRBJ2-1; 13 nucleotides match TRBD2. The germline gives CDR1 SEHNR, CDR2 FQNEAQ (reference sequence). This CDR3 has 17 residues. With 5 bases clipped from V and 7 bases from J, the junction kept 11 bases outside the gene matches. CDR3 DNA: TGTGCCAGCAGCCCCAGGGGACTAGCGGGACGGGGGAATGAGCAGTTCTTC. Protein: CASSPRGLAGRGNEQFF.

The chain's CDR3 is CASSTSPGTRRSEQFF. CDR3 DNA: TGTGCCAGTAGTACCTCCCCCGGAACTAGGAGGAGTGAGCAGTTCTTC. This chain uses TRBV19 with TRBJ2-1; D perhaps matches TRBD2 (5 bases). With 4 bases removed from V and 9 bases from J, the gap between germline ends came to 22 bases. The CDR3 has 16 residues. CDR1 LNHDA and CDR2 SQIVND come from the germline V gene (reference sequence).

The chain employs TRBV6-5 and TRBJ1-1, with 8 bases that match TRBD1. V was pared by 2 bases and J by 11 bases, with 7 bases of the junction left unmatched. Germline V CDR1 and CDR2: MNHEY, SVGAGI. The CDR3 runs 13 residues. The CDR3 protein is CASSYKQGAEAFF. Written as DNA, the CDR3 is TGTGCCAGCAGTTACAAGCAGGGGGCGGAGGCTTTCTTT.

The chain employs TRBV7-9 and TRBJ1-2, with D possibly being TRBD1 (5 bases). Germline V gene sequence: CDR1 SEHNR, CDR2 FQNEAQ (reference sequence). Trimming shortened V by 4 bases and J by 8 bases, and 11 bases separated the two germline ends. The CDR3 consists of 12 residues. The CDR3 protein is CASSSGGEGYTF. The CDR3, as DNA: TGTGCCAGCAGCTCTGGGGGGGAAGGCTACACCTTC.

This chain connects TRBV6-1 to TRBJ2-1; 14 bases map to TRBD2. The CDR3 runs 15 residues. Trimming took 3 bases from V and 7 from J; bases not matched to a gene: 2. In germline, CDR1 is MNHNS, CDR2 SASEGT. The CDR3 coding sequence is TGTGCCAGCAGTGAGGGGACTAGCGGGAGTAATGAGCAGTTCTTC. This translates into CASSEGTSGSNEQFF.

V and J are TRBV13 and TRBJ1-4, with D unresolved. V lost 2 bases and J 5 bases, leaving 9 bases between the germline ends. The CDR3 length is 14 residues. Germline lookup yields CDR1 PRHDT and CDR2 FYEKMQ (reference sequence). CDR3 loop: CASSLWPGNEKLFF. DNA for the CDR3: TGTGCCAGCAGCTTATGGCCGGGGAATGAAAAACTGTTTTTT. Drawing the rest from reference TRBV13 and TRBJ1-4, the complete variable domain is AAGVIQSPRHLIKEKRETATLKCYPIPRHDTVYWYQQGPGQDPQFLISFYEKMQSDKGSIPDRFSAQQFSDYHSELNMSSLELGDSALYFCASSLWPGNEKLFFGSGTQLSVL.

The chain carries TRBV24-1 and TRBJ2-2, with 9 nucleotides matching TRBD2. V lost 3 bases, J lost 0 bases, and 4 bases stayed unmatched. CDR3 length: 17 residues. Looked up from germline, CDR1 is KGHDR and CDR2 is SFDVKD. The DNA of the CDR3 is TGTGCCACCAGTGATCCGGGACTAGCCCCGAACACCGGGGAGCTGTTTTTT. Translation: CATSDPGLAPNTGELFF.

This chain connects TRBV5-4 to TRBJ2-2, with 10 nucleotides matching TRBD2. V trimming: 5 bases; J trimming: 6 bases; junction bases outside the gene matches: 10. The CDR3 totals 16 residues. Germline V gives CDR1 SGHNT, CDR2 YYREEE (reference sequence). The CDR3 loop is CASRSRSGGAAGELFF. The CDR3 region has the DNA TGTGCCAGCAGATCCAGAAGCGGGGGGGCCGCCGGGGAGCTGTTTTTT.

A single count supports this clone. The rearrangement uses TRBV19 and TRBJ1-4, with D perhaps matching TRBD1 (5 bases). Germline CDR1 reads LNHDA; CDR2 reads SQIVND (reference sequence). V was clipped by 5 bases and J by 10 bases, with 14 bases between them. The CDR3 is 13 amino acids. Here the CDR3 reads CASSPTEQGKLFF. DNA of the CDR3: TGTGCCAGTAGTCCCACGGAGCAGGGAAAACTGTTTTTT.